The rows below give T cell receptor beta chains drawn from one sample of a study of cytomegalovirus exposure and HLA in healthy donors. TCRdb keeps only in-frame clones here, not all; method: immunoSEQ multiplex PCR. Counted here are roughly 150,000 clones, approximately 80% occurring once; the ten biggest clones make up over 1.5%. The sample was PBMCs. The source of these receptors is a woman aged 18 to 35 in good health and CMV-seronegative. Both conserved end residues are part of each CDR3. Fields, in order: CDR3 protein, CDR3 DNA, V gene, D gene, J gene, clone size. A D gene is named only where the DNA matches it firmly. Where a row states a size, it is once, few, many or the class of an expanded clone; other rows omit it.

CDR3: CASSLTSREVEAFF; DNA: TGTGCCAGTAGTCTAACCTCTAGAGAGGTTGAAGCTTTCTTT; V: TRBV19; D: NA; J: TRBJ1-1; size: once
CDR3: CASSPTTGGNNYGYTF; DNA: TGTGCCAGCTCACCAACGACAGGGGGCAATAACTATGGCTACACCTTC; V: TRBV18; D: TRBD1; J: TRBJ1-2; size: NA
CDR3: CAWSGGQFNQPQHF; DNA: TGTGCCTGGAGTGGTGGACAGTTTAATCAGCCCCAGCATTTT; V: TRBV30; D: NA; J: TRBJ1-5; size: NA
CDR3: CASAGANYGYTF; DNA: TGTGCCAGCGCCGGAGCTAACTATGGCTACACCTTC; V: TRBV6-5; D: NA; J: TRBJ1-2; size: NA
CDR3: CAWSVGLTNYEQYF; DNA: TGTGCCTGGAGTGTGGGCCTTACCAATTACGAGCAGTACTTC; V: TRBV30; D: NA; J: TRBJ2-7; size: NA
CDR3: CASSPRVSSGNTIYF; DNA: TGTGCCAGCAGCCCCCGTGTGAGCTCTGGAAACACCATATATTTT; V: TRBV14; D: NA; J: TRBJ1-3; size: NA
CDR3: CASSTGTGTSYEQYF; DNA: TGTGCCAGCAGCACTGGAACAGGGACCTCCTACGAGCAGTACTTC; V: TRBV7-9; D: NA; J: TRBJ2-7; size: NA
CDR3: CASSLAIGATEAFF; DNA: TGCGCCAGCAGCTTGGCTATAGGGGCCACTGAAGCTTTCTTT; V: TRBV5-1; D: NA; J: TRBJ1-1; size: few
CDR3: CASRGGFGSTEAFF; DNA: TGTGCCAGCAGAGGGGGTTTTGGAAGCACTGAAGCTTTCTTT; V: TRBV2; D: NA; J: TRBJ1-1; size: NA
CDR3: CVRSLPPPAGRSEQYF; DNA: TGTGTCAGAAGCTTACCCCCCCCAGCGGGGAGGAGCGAGCAGTACTTC; V: TRBV7-5; D: NA; J: TRBJ2-7; size: NA
CDR3: CASSFIGQGYEQYF; DNA: TGTGCCAGCAGCTTTATCGGACAGGGCTACGAGCAGTACTTC; V: TRBV7-3; D: TRBD1; J: TRBJ2-7; size: NA
CDR3: CASSLTPGNYGYTF; DNA: TGTGCCAGCAGCTTAACCCCAGGGAACTATGGCTACACCTTC; V: TRBV7-3; D: NA; J: TRBJ1-2; size: NA
CDR3: CASSGSSSRTEAFF; DNA: TGTGCCAGCAGCGGGAGCTCAAGTAGGACTGAAGCTTTCTTT; V: TRBV7-2; D: NA; J: TRBJ1-1; size: NA
CDR3: CSSSRTGHYEQYF; DNA: TGTTCCAGCAGCCGGACAGGACACTACGAGCAGTACTTC; V: TRBV7-9; D: TRBD1; J: TRBJ2-7; size: NA
CDR3: CASSSGQAYYGYTF; DNA: TGTGCCAGCAGCTCAGGACAGGCCTACTATGGCTACACCTTC; V: TRBV7-9; D: TRBD1; J: TRBJ1-2; size: NA
CDR3: CASSLKRGSTDTQYF; DNA: TGTGCCAGCAGTTTGAAGCGGGGAAGCACAGATACGCAGTATTTT; V: TRBV27; D: TRBD2; J: TRBJ2-3; size: NA
CDR3: CASSQAGTSGGQGTQYF; DNA: TGTGCCAGCAGCCAAGCCGGGACTAGCGGGGGGCAGGGTACGCAGTATTTT; V: TRBV4-2; D: TRBD2; J: TRBJ2-3; size: NA
CDR3: CSVEWTGRGSRQYF; DNA: TGCAGCGTTGAGTGGACAGGTCGCGGTTCCCGGCAGTACTTC; V: TRBV29-1; D: TRBD1; J: TRBJ2-7; size: NA
CDR3: CASSLTTGGAQPQHF; DNA: TGTGCCAGCAGTTTAACCACGGGGGGGGCCCAGCCCCAGCATTTT; V: TRBV28; D: NA; J: TRBJ1-5; size: NA
CDR3: CASSLSGLGGAFNQPQHF; DNA: TGTGCCAGCAGTTTATCGGGGCTAGGGGGGGCCTTCAATCAGCCCCAGCATTTT; V: TRBV27; D: NA; J: TRBJ1-5; size: NA
CDR3: CASSTGDGNTIYF; DNA: TGTGCCAGCTCAACGGGGGATGGAAACACCATATATTTT; V: TRBV18; D: NA; J: TRBJ1-3; size: NA
CDR3: CASSLSSSYEQYF; DNA: TGTGCCAGCAGCTTATCATCCTCCTACGAGCAGTACTTC; V: TRBV7-9; D: NA; J: TRBJ2-7; size: NA
CDR3: CASRGGAGRDEKLFF; DNA: TGTGCCAGCAGGGGGGGCGCGGGGAGGGATGAAAAACTGTTTTTT; V: TRBV2; D: NA; J: TRBJ1-4; size: once
CDR3: CASSGGRGPGYGYTF; DNA: TGCGCCAGCAGCGGGGGCAGGGGGCCCGGCTATGGCTACACCTTC; V: TRBV5-1; D: TRBD1; J: TRBJ1-2; size: NA
CDR3: CATSGQANTGELFF; DNA: TGCGCCACGTCGGGACAGGCGAACACCGGGGAGCTGTTTTTT; V: TRBV10-2; D: TRBD1; J: TRBJ2-2; size: few
CDR3: CASSQDRGGYGYTF; DNA: TGTGCCAGCAGCCAAGACAGGGGCGGCTATGGCTACACCTTC; V: TRBV13; D: TRBD1; J: TRBJ1-2; size: NA
CDR3: CASSSRDTLPGTEAFF; DNA: TGTGCCAGCAGCTCCCGGGACACGCTCCCGGGGACTGAAGCTTTCTTT; V: TRBV7-9; D: NA; J: TRBJ1-1; size: NA
CDR3: CASSESKELYGYTF; DNA: TGCGCCAGCAGTGAGTCGAAAGAGCTCTATGGCTACACCTTC; V: TRBV10-1; D: NA; J: TRBJ1-2; size: NA
CDR3: CASGLAFQETQYF; DNA: TGTGCTAGTGGTTTAGCATTCCAAGAGACCCAGTACTTC; V: TRBV12-5; D: NA; J: TRBJ2-5; size: NA
CDR3: CASSEGQENTEAFF; DNA: TGTGCCAGCAGTGAGGGACAGGAGAACACTGAAGCTTTCTTT; V: TRBV6-5; D: TRBD1; J: TRBJ1-1; size: NA
CDR3: CSARGHNTGTGGFTEAFF; DNA: TGCAGCGCCCGAGGGCATAATACAGGAACAGGGGGCTTTACTGAAGCTTTCTTT; V: TRBV29-1; D: TRBD1; J: TRBJ1-1; size: few
CDR3: CASSPPPTGLFGNTIYF; DNA: TGTGCCAGCAGTCCCCCCCCGACAGGGTTATTTGGAAACACCATATATTTT; V: TRBV27; D: TRBD1; J: TRBJ1-3; size: NA
CDR3: CASSQALSNQPQHF; DNA: TGTGCCAGTAGCCAAGCACTCTCCAATCAGCCCCAGCATTTT; V: TRBV19; D: NA; J: TRBJ1-5; size: NA
CDR3: CASLLAGHTDTQYF; DNA: TGTGCCAGTCTATTAGCGGGGCACACAGATACGCAGTATTTT; V: TRBV28; D: TRBD2; J: TRBJ2-3; size: NA
CDR3: CASGMGLATDTQYF; DNA: TGTGCTAGTGGTATGGGACTAGCAACCGATACGCAGTATTTT; V: TRBV12-5; D: TRBD2; J: TRBJ2-3; size: few
CDR3: CACEAGQDYSGANVLTF; DNA: TGTGCCTGTGAGGCGGGACAGGACTACTCTGGGGCCAACGTCCTGACTTTC; V: TRBV30; D: TRBD1; J: TRBJ2-6; size: NA
CDR3: CASSYNRNTGELFF; DNA: TGCGCCAGCAGCTACAACAGGAACACCGGGGAGCTGTTTTTT; V: TRBV5-1; D: NA; J: TRBJ2-2; size: NA
CDR3: CASSLSTRSEQFF; DNA: TGTGCCAGCAGCCTATCGACTAGGAGTGAGCAGTTCTTC; V: TRBV11-2; D: NA; J: TRBJ2-1; size: NA
CDR3: CAISGGTGRGTEAFF; DNA: TGTGCCATCAGTGGGGGGACAGGGAGGGGGACTGAAGCTTTCTTT; V: TRBV10-3; D: TRBD1; J: TRBJ1-1; size: NA
CDR3: CASSLVRLHNQPQHF; DNA: TGTGCCAGCAGTTTGGTCAGGCTTCACAATCAGCCCCAGCATTTT; V: TRBV28; D: NA; J: TRBJ1-5; size: NA
CDR3: CASSPYSNQPQHF; DNA: TGTGCCAGCAGCCCTTATAGCAATCAGCCCCAGCATTTT; V: TRBV27; D: NA; J: TRBJ1-5; size: few
CDR3: CASSERGGTDTQYF; DNA: TGTGCCAGCAGTGAGCGGGGGGGCACAGATACGCAGTATTTT; V: TRBV6-4; D: TRBD2; J: TRBJ2-3; size: NA
CDR3: CSGRGANYGYTF; DNA: TGCAGCGGCCGGGGGGCTAACTATGGCTACACCTTC; V: TRBV29-1; D: NA; J: TRBJ1-2; size: NA
CDR3: CASSRLPLRTGSDTQYF; DNA: TGTGCCAGCAGCCGTCTCCCTCTCCGGACAGGGTCAGATACGCAGTATTTT; V: TRBV11-2; D: TRBD1; J: TRBJ2-3; size: NA
CDR3: CASSRGTSGDSYNEQFF; DNA: TGTGCCAGCAGCCGGGGGACTAGCGGGGACTCCTACAATGAGCAGTTCTTC; V: TRBV5-4; D: TRBD2; J: TRBJ2-1; size: NA
CDR3: CASSLQGFSGNTIYF; DNA: TGTGCCAGCAGCTTGCAGGGTTTCTCTGGAAACACCATATATTTT; V: TRBV5-4; D: NA; J: TRBJ1-3; size: NA
CDR3: CASRIAGTGGEKLFF; DNA: TGTGCCAGCAGGATCGCCGGGACAGGGGGCGAAAAACTGTTTTTT; V: TRBV6-6; D: TRBD1; J: TRBJ1-4; size: NA
CDR3: CAGGYYNEQFF; DNA: TGTGCCGGGGGGTATTACAATGAGCAGTTCTTC; V: TRBV6-1; D: NA; J: TRBJ2-1; size: once
CDR3: CASSATGPNYGYTF; DNA: TGTGCCAGCAGCGCGACAGGGCCGAACTATGGCTACACCTTC; V: TRBV9; D: TRBD1; J: TRBJ1-2; size: NA
CDR3: CASSRTSGVAYNEQFF; DNA: TGTGCCAGTAGTAGGACCTCGGGGGTAGCCTACAATGAGCAGTTCTTC; V: TRBV19; D: NA; J: TRBJ2-1; size: NA
CDR3: CASTEQGSGTQYF; DNA: TGCGCCAGCACGGAGCAGGGGAGTGGTACGCAGTATTTT; V: TRBV10-2; D: NA; J: TRBJ2-3; size: NA